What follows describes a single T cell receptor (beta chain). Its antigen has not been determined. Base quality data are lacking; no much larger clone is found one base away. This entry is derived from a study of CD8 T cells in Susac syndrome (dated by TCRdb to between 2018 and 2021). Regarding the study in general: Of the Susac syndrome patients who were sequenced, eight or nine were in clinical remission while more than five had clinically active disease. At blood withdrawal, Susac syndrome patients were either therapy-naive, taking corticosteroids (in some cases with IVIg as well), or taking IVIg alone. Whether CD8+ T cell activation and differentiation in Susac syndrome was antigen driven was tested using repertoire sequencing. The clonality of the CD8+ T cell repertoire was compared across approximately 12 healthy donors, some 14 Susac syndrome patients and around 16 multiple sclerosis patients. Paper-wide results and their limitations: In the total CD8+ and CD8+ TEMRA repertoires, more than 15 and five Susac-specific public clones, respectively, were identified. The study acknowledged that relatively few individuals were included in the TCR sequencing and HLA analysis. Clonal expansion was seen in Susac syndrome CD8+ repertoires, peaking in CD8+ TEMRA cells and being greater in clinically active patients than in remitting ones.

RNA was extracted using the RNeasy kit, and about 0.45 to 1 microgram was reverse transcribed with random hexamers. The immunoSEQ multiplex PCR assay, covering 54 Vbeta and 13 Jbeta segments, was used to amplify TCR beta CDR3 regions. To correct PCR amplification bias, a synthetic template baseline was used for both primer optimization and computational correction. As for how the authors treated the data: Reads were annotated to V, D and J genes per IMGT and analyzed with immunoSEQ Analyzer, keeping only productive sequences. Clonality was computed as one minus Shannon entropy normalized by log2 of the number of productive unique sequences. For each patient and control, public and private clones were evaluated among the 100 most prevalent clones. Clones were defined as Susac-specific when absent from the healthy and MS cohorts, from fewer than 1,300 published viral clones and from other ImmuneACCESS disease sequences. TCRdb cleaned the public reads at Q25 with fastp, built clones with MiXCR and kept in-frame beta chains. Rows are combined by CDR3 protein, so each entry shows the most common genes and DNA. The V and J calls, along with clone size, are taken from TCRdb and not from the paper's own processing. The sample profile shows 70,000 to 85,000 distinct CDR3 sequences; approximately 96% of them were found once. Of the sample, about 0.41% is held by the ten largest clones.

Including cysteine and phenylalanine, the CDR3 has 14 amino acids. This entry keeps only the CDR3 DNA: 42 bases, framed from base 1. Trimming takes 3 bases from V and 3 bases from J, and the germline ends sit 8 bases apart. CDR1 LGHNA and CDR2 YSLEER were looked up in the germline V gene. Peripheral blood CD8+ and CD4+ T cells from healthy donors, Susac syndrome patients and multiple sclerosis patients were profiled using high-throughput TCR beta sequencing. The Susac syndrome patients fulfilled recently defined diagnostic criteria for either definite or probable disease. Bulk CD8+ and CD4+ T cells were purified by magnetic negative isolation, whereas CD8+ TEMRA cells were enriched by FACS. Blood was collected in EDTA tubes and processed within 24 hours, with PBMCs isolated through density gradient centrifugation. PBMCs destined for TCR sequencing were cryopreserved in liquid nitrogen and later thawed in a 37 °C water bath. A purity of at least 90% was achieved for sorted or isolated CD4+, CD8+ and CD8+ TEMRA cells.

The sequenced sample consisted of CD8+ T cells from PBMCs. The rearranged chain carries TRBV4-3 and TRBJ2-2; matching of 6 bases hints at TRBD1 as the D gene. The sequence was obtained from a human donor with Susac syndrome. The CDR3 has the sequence CASSQDSDTGELFF. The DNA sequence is TGCGCCAGCAGCCAGGACAGCGACACCGGGGAGCTGTTTTTT.